This is a list of T cell receptor beta chains from one sample in a study of cytomegalovirus exposure and HLA in healthy donors. The assay was immunoSEQ multiplex PCR, and TCRdb's table has in-frame clones only and misses some. The repertoire holds 150,000 to 200,000 clones, with around 84% as singletons. Input material: PBMCs. The receptors stem from a male donor in good health and CMV-seropositive. The CDR3 runs from the conserved cysteine through the conserved F or W.

v_call: TRBV28; cdr3_aa: CASSPATGDRKNTQYF
v_call: TRBV4-1; cdr3_aa: CASSHPTVGNTIYF
v_call: TRBV7-2; cdr3_aa: CASSSGTLYTGELFF
v_call: TRBV2; cdr3_aa: CASSLRTGSTEAFF
v_call: TRBV9; cdr3_aa: CASNPGHLAYEQYF
v_call: TRBV19; cdr3_aa: CASKGQGDQPQHF
v_call: TRBV30; cdr3_aa: CAWSVEAVTEAFF
v_call: TRBV27; cdr3_aa: CASSSGTVQYF
v_call: TRBV4-3; cdr3_aa: CASSHRPQGIGNEQFF
v_call: TRBV28; cdr3_aa: CAIRTEDEAFF
v_call: TRBV28; cdr3_aa: CASSLWGDRGKYEQYF
v_call: TRBV4-1; cdr3_aa: CASSQTGTGGSRGYTF
v_call: TRBV5-1; cdr3_aa: CASSAPGLHTSSYEQYF
v_call: TRBV10-1; cdr3_aa: CASSESEGGRTYEQYF